This is a list of T cell receptor beta chains from one sample in a study of control samples from healthy donors and cancer patients. Produced via immunoSEQ multiplex PCR; TCRdb's table is partial and in-frame only. This sample has approximately 150,000 clones; just over 85% occur once, and the top ten carry approximately 1.8%. The sample consisted of blood. The source is a man aged 18 to 30 in good health. The CDR3 runs from the conserved cysteine through the conserved F or W. A D gene is named only where the DNA matches it firmly. Size is omitted from some rows. Given values are once, few, many or a class for expanded clones.

TRBV4-3	-	TRBJ2-1	-	TGCGCCAGCAGCCAAGTGACCTTTTCGTACAATGAGCAGTTCTTC	CASSQVTFSYNEQFF
TRBV4-1	TRBD1	TRBJ1-4	-	TGCGCCAGCAGCCCCCTTTTAACAGGGGATGGTGAAAAACTGTTTTTT	CASSPLLTGDGEKLFF
TRBV19	-	TRBJ2-3	-	TGTGCCAGTAGTATAAATATGGTGGATACGCAGTATTTT	CASSINMVDTQYF
TRBV1	-	TRBJ2-2	-	TGCACCAGCAGCCTACAGGGGGAAGGCACCGGGGAGCTGTTTTTT	CTSSLQGEGTGELFF
TRBV7-2	-	TRBJ2-5	-	TGTGCCAGCAGCTTAGACGGACAGAGCCAAGAGACCCAGTACTTC	CASSLDGQSQETQYF
TRBV2	TRBD2	TRBJ2-3	-	TGTGCCAGCAGCAGCGGGGGGCGGGGTACGCAGTATTTT	CASSSGGRGTQYF
TRBV7-2	-	TRBJ1-2	-	TGTGCCAGCAGCCCCGGTCGTGAATATGGCTACACCTTC	CASSPGREYGYTF
TRBV29-1	TRBD1	TRBJ2-7	-	TGCAGCGGGGGGACAGGCCTCGTTGGCGAGCAGTACTTC	CSGGTGLVGEQYF
TRBV5-1	TRBD2	TRBJ2-5	-	TGCGCCAGCAACTTTGGGGGGGATCAAGAGACCCAGTACTTC	CASNFGGDQETQYF
TRBV28	-	TRBJ1-2	-	TGTGCCGGGGGGGGGCCAGCTAACTATGGCTACACCTTC	CAGGGPANYGYTF
TRBV2	TRBD1	TRBJ2-3	-	TGTGCCAGCACCACCGGGACAGGGGGATACGCAGATACGCAGTATTTT	CASTTGTGGYADTQYF
TRBV6-1	-	TRBJ2-3	once	TGTGCCAGCAGTGATAGGGGGTTCACAGATACGCAGTATTTT	CASSDRGFTDTQYF
TRBV19	-	TRBJ1-2	-	TGTGCCAGTAGTATTCAAGGGACTTTTCCCTATGGCTACACCTTC	CASSIQGTFPYGYTF
TRBV7-2	-	TRBJ2-3	once	TGTGCCAGCAGCCCGGAGGGGCACCGGACAGATACGCAGTATTTT	CASSPEGHRTDTQYF
TRBV11-1	-	TRBJ2-1	-	TGTGCCAGCAGCTTGGAAAGGCTCAATGAGCAGTTCTTC	CASSLERLNEQFF
TRBV25-1	-	TRBJ1-4	once	TGTGCCAGCAGTCATAGTCGGACATACGCAACTAATGAAAAACTGTTTTTT	CASSHSRTYATNEKLFF
TRBV7-2	-	TRBJ2-7	-	TGTGCCAGCAGTCACGGGGTAATCTACGAGCAGTACTTC	CASSHGVIYEQYF
TRBV5-1	-	TRBJ2-7	-	TGCGCCAGCAGCTTGGTTGAGGATATACGGGAGCAGTACTTC	CASSLVEDIREQYF
TRBV29-1	-	TRBJ2-3	-	TGCAGCACCCCCGGGCGGTACACAGATACGCAGTATTTT	CSTPGRYTDTQYF
TRBV19	-	TRBJ2-2	once	TGTGCCAGTAGTCTCCACAGTTACACCGGGGAGCTGTTTTTT	CASSLHSYTGELFF
TRBV5-6	-	TRBJ1-2	-	TGTGCCAGCAGCTTGGGGGCTGGCTATGGCTACACCTTC	CASSLGAGYGYTF
TRBV29-1	TRBD1	TRBJ2-2	-	TGCAGCGTTCCGGGACAGGGGAACACCGGGGAGCTGTTTTTT	CSVPGQGNTGELFF
TRBV11-2	-	TRBJ2-7	-	TGTGCCAGCAGCCACCACCTCGTTGGGGGACTCTCCTACGAGCAGTACTTC	CASSHHLVGGLSYEQYF
TRBV29-1	-	TRBJ1-3	-	TGCAGCGTTGAAGACGGGCAGGCTGGAAACACCATATATTTT	CSVEDGQAGNTIYF
TRBV5-1	-	TRBJ2-5	-	TGCGCCAGCAGCTTGGATCTTTTGGAGACCCAGTACTTC	CASSLDLLETQYF
TRBV18	-	TRBJ1-4	-	TGTGCCAGCTCACCCCCCTTCGGCACTAATGAAAAACTGTTTTTT	CASSPPFGTNEKLFF
TRBV7-9	-	TRBJ2-3	-	TGTGCCAGCAGCTTCGTGCTAGGGTCTGTAGATACGCAGTATTTT	CASSFVLGSVDTQYF
TRBV3-1/TRBV3-2	TRBD2	TRBJ2-7	-	TGTGCCAGCAGCCAGGGCGGGGGGGCCTACGAGCAGTACTTC	CASSQGGGAYEQYF
TRBV5-5	-	TRBJ1-1	-	TGTGCCAGCAGCTTGTGGACCACAGGTGAAGCTTTCTTT	CASSLWTTGEAFF
TRBV9	TRBD1	TRBJ1-2	-	TGTGCCAGCAGCATATCGCAGGGGGCTTATGGCTACACCTTC	CASSISQGAYGYTF
TRBV3-1/TRBV3-2	-	TRBJ1-1	-	TGTGCCAGCAGCCAAGATATAGGAGCGGAAGCTTTCTTT	CASSQDIGAEAFF
TRBV3-1/TRBV3-2	TRBD1	TRBJ2-7	-	TGTGCCAGCAGCCCCCGGACAGGTGGGTACGAGCAGTACTTC	CASSPRTGGYEQYF
TRBV19	-	TRBJ2-1	-	TGTGCCAGTAGTATCCTTAGTTCGGGTTACAATGAGCAGTTCTTC	CASSILSSGYNEQFF
TRBV9	-	TRBJ2-3	-	TGTGCCAGCGTGAGGGACACAGATACGCAGTATTTT	CASVRDTDTQYF
TRBV30	-	TRBJ1-3	-	TGTGCCTGGAGTTACGAACAGGGAAACACCATATATTTT	CAWSYEQGNTIYF
TRBV11-3	TRBD1	TRBJ1-6	-	TGTGCCAGCAGCGAAGGACAGGATAATTCACCCCTCCACTTT	CASSEGQDNSPLHF
TRBV3-1/TRBV3-2	-	TRBJ2-3	-	TGTGCCAGCAGAGGGCGGGGCCGCACAGATACGCAGTATTTT	CASRGRGRTDTQYF
TRBV9	TRBD2	TRBJ2-1	-	TGTGCCAGCAGTAGGGGAGGGGCCGAGTTAAATGAGCAGTTCTTC	CASSRGGAELNEQFF